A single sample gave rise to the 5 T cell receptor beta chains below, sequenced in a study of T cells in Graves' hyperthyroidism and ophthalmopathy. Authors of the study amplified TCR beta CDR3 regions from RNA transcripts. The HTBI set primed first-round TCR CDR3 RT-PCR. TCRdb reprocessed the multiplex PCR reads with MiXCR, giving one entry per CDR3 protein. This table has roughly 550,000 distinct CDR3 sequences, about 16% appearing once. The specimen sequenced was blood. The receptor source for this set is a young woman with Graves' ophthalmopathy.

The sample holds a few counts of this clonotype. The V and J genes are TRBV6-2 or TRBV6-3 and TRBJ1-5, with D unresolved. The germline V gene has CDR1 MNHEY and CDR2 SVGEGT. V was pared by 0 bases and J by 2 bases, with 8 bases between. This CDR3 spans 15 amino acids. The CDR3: CASSYSNNGNQPQHF. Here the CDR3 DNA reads TGTGCCAGCAGTTACTCGAACAACGGCAATCAGCCCCAGCATTTT.

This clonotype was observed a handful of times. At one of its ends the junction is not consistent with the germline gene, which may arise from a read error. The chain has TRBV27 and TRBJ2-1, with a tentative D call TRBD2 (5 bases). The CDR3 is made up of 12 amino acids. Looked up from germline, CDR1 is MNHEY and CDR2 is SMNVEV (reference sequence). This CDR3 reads CASRREGNEQLF. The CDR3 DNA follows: TGTGCCAGCAGACGGGAAGGGAATGAGCAGCTCTTC.

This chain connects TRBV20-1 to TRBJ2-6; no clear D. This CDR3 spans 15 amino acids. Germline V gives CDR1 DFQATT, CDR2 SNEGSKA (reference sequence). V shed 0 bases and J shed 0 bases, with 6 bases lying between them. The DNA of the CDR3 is TGCAGTGCTAGAGACTCTACCTCTGGGGCCAACGTCCTGACTTTC. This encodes CSARDSTSGANVLTF.

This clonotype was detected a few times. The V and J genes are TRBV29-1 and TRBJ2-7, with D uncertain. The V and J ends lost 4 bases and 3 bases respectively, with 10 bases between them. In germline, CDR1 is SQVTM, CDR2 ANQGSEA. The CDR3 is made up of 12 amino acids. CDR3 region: CSVVENNYEQYF. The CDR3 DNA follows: TGCAGCGTTGTGGAAAATAACTACGAGCAGTACTTC.

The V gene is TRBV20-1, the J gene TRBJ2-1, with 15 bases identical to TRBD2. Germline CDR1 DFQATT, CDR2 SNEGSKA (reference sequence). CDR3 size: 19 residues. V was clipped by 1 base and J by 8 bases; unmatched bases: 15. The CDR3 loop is CSARGTSGRAGEPPHEQFF. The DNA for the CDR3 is TGCAGTGCTAGAGGGACTAGCGGGAGGGCCGGGGAGCCCCCCCATGAGCAGTTCTTC.